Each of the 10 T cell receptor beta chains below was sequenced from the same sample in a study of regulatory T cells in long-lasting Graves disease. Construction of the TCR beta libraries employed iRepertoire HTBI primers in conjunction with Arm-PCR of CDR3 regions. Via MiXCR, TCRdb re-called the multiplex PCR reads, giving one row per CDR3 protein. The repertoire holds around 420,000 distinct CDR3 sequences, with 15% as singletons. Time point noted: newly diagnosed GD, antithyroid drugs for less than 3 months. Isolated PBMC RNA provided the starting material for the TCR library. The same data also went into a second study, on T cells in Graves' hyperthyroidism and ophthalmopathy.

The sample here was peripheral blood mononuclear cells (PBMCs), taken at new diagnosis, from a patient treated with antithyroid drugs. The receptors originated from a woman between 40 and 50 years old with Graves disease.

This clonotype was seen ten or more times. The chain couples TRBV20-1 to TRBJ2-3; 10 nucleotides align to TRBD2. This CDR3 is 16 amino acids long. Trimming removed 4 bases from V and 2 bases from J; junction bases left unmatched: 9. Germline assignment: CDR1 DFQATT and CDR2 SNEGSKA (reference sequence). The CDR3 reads CSATLAGGPLTDTQYF. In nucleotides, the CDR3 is TGCAGTGCTACATTAGCGGGAGGCCCACTCACAGATACGCAGTATTTT.

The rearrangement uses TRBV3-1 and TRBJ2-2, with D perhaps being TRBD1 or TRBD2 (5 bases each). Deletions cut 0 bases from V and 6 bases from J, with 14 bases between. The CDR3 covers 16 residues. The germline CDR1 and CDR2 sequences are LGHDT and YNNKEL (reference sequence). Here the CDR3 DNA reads TGTGCCAGCAGCCAAGAATTCACGGGACGACCCGGGGAGCTGTTTTTT. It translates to CASSQEFTGRPGELFF. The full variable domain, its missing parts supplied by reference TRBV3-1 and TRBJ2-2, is DTAVSQTPKYLVTQMGNDKSIKCEQNLGHDTMYWYKQDSKKFLKIMFSYNNKELIINETVPNRFSPKSPDKAHLNLHINSLELGDSAVYFCASSQEFTGRPGELFFGEGSRLTVL.

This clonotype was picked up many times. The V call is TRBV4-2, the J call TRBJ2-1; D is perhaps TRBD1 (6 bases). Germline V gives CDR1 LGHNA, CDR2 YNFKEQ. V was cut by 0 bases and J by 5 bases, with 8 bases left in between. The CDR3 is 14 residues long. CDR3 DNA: TGTGCCAGCAGCCAAGAGAACAGGGACAATGAGCAGTTCTTC. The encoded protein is CASSQENRDNEQFF.

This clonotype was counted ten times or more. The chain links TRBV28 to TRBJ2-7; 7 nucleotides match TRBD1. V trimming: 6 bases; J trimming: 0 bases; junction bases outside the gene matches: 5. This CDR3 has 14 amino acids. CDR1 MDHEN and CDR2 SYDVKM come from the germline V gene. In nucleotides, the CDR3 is TGTGCCAGCAGCCCCGGGACAGCCTCCTACGAGCAGTACTTC. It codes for CASSPGTASYEQYF.

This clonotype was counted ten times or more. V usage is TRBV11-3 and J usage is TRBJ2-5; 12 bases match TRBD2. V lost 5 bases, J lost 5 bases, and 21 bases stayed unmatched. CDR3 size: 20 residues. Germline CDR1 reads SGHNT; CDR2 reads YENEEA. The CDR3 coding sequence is TGTGCCAGCAGCGCCTGGGGCGGAGAGGCTAGCGGGAGGGCCGTGGAGACCCAGTACTTC. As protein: CASSAWGGEASGRAVETQYF.

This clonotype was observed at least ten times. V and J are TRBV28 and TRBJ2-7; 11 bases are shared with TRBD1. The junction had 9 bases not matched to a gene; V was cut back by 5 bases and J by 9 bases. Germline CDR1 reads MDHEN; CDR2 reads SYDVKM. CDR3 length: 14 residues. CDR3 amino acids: CASSLIGTGGRQYF. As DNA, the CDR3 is TGTGCCAGCAGTCTTATCGGGACAGGGGGAAGGCAGTACTTC. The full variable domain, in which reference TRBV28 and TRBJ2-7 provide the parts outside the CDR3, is DVKVTQSSRYLVKRTGEKVFLECVQDMDHENMFWYRQDPGLGLRLIYFSYDVKMKEKGDIPEGYSVSREKKERFSLILESASTNQTSMYLCASSLIGTGGRQYFGPGTRLTVT.

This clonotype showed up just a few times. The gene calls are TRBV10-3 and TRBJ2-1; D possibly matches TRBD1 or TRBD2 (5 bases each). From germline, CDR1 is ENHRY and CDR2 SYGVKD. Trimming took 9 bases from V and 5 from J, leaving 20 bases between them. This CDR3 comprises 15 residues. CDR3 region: CAIRATLGTHNEQFF. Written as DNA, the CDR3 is TGTGCCATACGGGCCACCTTAGGGACCCACAATGAGCAGTTCTTC.

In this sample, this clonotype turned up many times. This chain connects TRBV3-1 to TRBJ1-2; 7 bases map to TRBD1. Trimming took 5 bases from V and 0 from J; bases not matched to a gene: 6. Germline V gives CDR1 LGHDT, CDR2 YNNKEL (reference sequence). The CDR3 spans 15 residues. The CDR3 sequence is CASSDGTEANYGYTF. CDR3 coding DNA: TGTGCCAGCAGCGACGGGACAGAAGCTAACTATGGCTACACCTTC. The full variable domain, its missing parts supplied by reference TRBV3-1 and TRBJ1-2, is DTAVSQTPKYLVTQMGNDKSIKCEQNLGHDTMYWYKQDSKKFLKIMFSYNNKELIINETVPNRFSPKSPDKAHLNLHINSLELGDSAVYFCASSDGTEANYGYTFGSGTRLTVV.

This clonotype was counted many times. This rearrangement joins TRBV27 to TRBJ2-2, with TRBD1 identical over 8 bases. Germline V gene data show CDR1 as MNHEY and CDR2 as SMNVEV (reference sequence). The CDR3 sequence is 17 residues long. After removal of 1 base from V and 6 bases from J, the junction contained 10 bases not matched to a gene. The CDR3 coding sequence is TGTGCCAGCAGTTTATACCCCGACAGGGGTGGGGCCGGGGAGCTGTTTTTT. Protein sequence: CASSLYPDRGGAGELFF.

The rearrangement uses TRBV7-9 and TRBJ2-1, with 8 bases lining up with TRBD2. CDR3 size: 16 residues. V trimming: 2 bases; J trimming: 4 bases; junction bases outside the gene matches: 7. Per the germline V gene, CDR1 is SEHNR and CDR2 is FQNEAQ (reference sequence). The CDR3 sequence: CASSLRRASGYNEQFF. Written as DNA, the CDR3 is TGTGCCAGCAGCTTACGACGGGCTAGCGGGTACAATGAGCAGTTCTTC.